This T cell receptor beta chain was documented in a study of T cells in Graves' hyperthyroidism and ophthalmopathy. Background on the study: Specimen type is peripheral blood, collected at initial diagnosis prior to any treatment.

The table lists this clonotype with a few counts. Its matching antigen is unknown. At one of its ends the junction is not consistent with the germline gene, which may arise from a read error. TCR beta CDR3 regions were amplified from RNA. The primer set for the first-round RT-PCR of the TCR CDR3 was HTBI. In TCRdb, the multiplex PCR reads were re-called with MiXCR into one record per CDR3 protein. Of some 620,000 distinct CDR3 sequences listed, around 15% are singletons. Recently diagnosed hyperthyroidism of less than 2 months' duration affected patients aged 18 to 65. Fresh peripheral blood, 7.5 to 10 ml, was the source of the PBMCs. Study-wide results and limits: The blood repertoire included most of the expanded thyroid clonotypes above 0.001.

From germline, CDR1 is SGHRS and CDR2 YFSETQ. The CDR3 length is 13 residues. The clonotype originates from a woman aged 30 to 39 with Graves' hyperthyroidism. Sequencing was performed on blood. This chain uses TRBV5-1 with TRBJ2-7; D unresolved. As DNA, the CDR3 is TGTGCCAGCAGCTTAGCTGCTTTCTACGAGCAGTACTTC. Amino acids: CASSLAAFYEQYF.